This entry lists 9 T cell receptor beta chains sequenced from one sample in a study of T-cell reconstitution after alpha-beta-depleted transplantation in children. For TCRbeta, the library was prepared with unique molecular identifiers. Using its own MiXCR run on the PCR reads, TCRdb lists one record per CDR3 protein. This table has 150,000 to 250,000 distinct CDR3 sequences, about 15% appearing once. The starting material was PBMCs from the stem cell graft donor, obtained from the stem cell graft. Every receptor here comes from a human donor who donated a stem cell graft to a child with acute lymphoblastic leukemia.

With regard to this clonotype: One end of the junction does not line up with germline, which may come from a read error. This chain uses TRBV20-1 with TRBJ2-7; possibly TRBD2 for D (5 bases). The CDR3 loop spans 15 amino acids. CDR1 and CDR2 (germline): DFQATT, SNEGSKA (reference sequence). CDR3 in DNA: TGCTGTGCATCAGTTTCCCGGGGAGCTTCCTACGAGCAGTACTTC. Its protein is CCASVSRGASYEQYF.

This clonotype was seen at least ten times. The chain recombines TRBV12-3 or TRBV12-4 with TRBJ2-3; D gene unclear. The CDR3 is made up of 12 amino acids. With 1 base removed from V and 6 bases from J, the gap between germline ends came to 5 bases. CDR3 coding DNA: TGTGCCAGCAGTTTAGTTAGCGATACGCAGTATTTT. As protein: CASSLVSDTQYF.

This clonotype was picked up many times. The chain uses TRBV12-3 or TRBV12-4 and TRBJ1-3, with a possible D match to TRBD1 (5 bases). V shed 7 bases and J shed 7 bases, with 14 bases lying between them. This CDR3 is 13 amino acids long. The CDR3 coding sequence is TGTGCCAGCACTAATGGGGGTGTTAACACCATATATTTT. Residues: CASTNGGVNTIYF.

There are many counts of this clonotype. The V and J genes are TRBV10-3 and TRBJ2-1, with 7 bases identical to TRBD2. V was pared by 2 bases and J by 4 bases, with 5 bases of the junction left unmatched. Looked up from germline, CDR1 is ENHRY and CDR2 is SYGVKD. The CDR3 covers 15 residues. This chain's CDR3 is CAISETSEDYNEQFF. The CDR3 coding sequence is TGTGCCATCAGTGAGACTAGCGAAGATTACAATGAGCAGTTCTTC.

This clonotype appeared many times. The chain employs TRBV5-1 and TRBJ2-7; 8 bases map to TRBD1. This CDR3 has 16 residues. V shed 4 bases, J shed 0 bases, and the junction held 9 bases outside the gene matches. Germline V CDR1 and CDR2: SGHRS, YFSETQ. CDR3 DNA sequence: TGCGCCAGCAGCCCATCCCCCGGGACAGGCTCCTACGAGCAGTACTTC. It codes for CASSPSPGTGSYEQYF.

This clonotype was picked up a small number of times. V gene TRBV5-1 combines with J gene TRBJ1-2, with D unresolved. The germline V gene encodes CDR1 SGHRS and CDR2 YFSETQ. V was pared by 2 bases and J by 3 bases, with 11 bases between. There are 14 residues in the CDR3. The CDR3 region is CASSFRQRDYGYTF. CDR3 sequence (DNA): TGCGCCAGCAGCTTCCGGCAGAGAGACTATGGCTACACCTTC.

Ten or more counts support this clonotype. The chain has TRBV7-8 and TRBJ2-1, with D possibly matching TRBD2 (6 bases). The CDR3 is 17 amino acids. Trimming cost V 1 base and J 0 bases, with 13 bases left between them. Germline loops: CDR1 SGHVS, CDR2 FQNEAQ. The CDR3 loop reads CASSLVRPGASYNEQFF. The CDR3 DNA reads TGTGCCAGCAGCTTAGTCCGTCCGGGAGCCTCCTACAATGAGCAGTTCTTC.

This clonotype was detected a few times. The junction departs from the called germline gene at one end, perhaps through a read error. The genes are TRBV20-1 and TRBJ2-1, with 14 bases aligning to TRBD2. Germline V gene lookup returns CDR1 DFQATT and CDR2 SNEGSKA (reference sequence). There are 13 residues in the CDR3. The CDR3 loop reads CSAVLGLAGVKIF. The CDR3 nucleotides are TGCAGTGCTGTCCTGGGACTAGCGGGAGTAAAGATCTTC.

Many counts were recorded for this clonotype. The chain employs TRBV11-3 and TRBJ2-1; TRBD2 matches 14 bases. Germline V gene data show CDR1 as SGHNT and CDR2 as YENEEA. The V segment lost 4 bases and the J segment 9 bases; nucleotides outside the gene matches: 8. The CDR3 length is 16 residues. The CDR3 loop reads CASSSRLAGGPAEQFF. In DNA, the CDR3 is TGTGCCAGCAGCTCCAGACTAGCGGGAGGGCCTGCTGAGCAGTTCTTC.